This T cell receptor beta chain was identified during a study of T cell responses to AZD1222 COVID-19 vaccine. Overall study results and limits: With two AZD1222 doses given, Spike-specific TCR breadth and depth both rose. Regions left unmutated in variants are reportedly the target of nearly half of spike-specific TCRs. Samples come after the peak T cell response, not at day 14. Only five or six people who got AZD1222 tested seropositive at baseline.

Notes on this clone: Its specificity is not known.

Repertoires were generated with immunoSEQ multiplex PCR, while TCRdb's copy carries only in-frame clones and drops some. Among 140,000 to 150,000 clones listed, approximately 93% were seen once. Deletions cut 0 bases from V and 3 bases from J, with 15 bases between. CDR1 SGHNT and CDR2 YYREEE come from the germline V gene (reference sequence). This CDR3 contains 16 residues. This receptor was identified in an adult who had recovered from COVID-19. This sample comprised peripheral blood, obtained after recovery from COVID-19. The chain links TRBV5-4 to TRBJ1-1, with D possibly TRBD1 on 5 matching bases. CDR3 DNA sequence: TGTGCCAGCAGCTTGGCCGTGGGGCGAACGGACACTGAAGCTTTCTTT. Its protein product is CASSLAVGRTDTEAFF.